These 24 T cell receptor beta chains share one sample of origin, sequenced in a study of cytomegalovirus exposure and HLA in healthy donors. With 60 Vbeta and 13 Jbeta primers, the PCR was carried out. Data came from immunoSEQ multiplex PCR; TCRdb stores just in-frame clones and leaves some out. The sample contains around 140,000 clones, roughly 78% of which appear only once. Sequenced sample: PBMCs. The receptors here all came from a man between 45 and 60 years old in good health and CMV-seropositive.

The V and J genes are TRBV12-5 and TRBJ1-1; D is perhaps TRBD1 (6 bases). Trimming removed 6 bases at V and 1 base at J, with 18 bases between. Per germline, CDR1 LGHNT and CDR2 FRNRAP. CDR3 size: 16 residues. The CDR3 region has the DNA TGTGCTAGTGGCCTGACGGGTCAGACAGGGAACACTGAAGCTTTCTTT. This encodes CASGLTGQTGNTEAFF.

The chain links TRBV9 to TRBJ2-1; possible D gene TRBD1, 5 bases. The CDR3 runs 12 residues. CDR1 SGDLS and CDR2 YYNGEE come from the germline V gene. The ends were cut back, 2 bases at V and 6 bases at J, with 6 bases in the middle. This CDR3 is CASSVDSNEQFF. In DNA, the CDR3 is TGTGCCAGCAGCGTCGACAGCAATGAGCAGTTCTTC.

This clone was found once. The chain carries TRBV5-1 and TRBJ2-7; 10 nucleotides match TRBD2. The length of the CDR3 is 16 residues. CDR1 and CDR2 (germline): SGHRS, YFSETQ. The ends lost 3 bases at V and 6 bases at J; junction bases unmatched: 12. For the CDR3, the DNA is TGCGCCAGCAGCTGGGGGAGCGGGGGGGCGTCAAGCGAGCAGTACTTC. Amino acids: CASSWGSGGASSEQYF.

This clone came up a few times. V usage is TRBV27 and J usage is TRBJ2-3; D gene ambiguous. Germline V gene data show CDR1 as MNHEY and CDR2 as SMNVEV (reference sequence). Trimming shortened V by 8 bases and J by 3 bases, and 24 bases separated the two germline ends. The CDR3 loop spans 17 amino acids. CDR3 nucleotides: TGTGCCAGCCCCTGTGAAAGGAGTGGCGTGCGGACAGATACGCAGTATTTT. It is translated as CASPCERSGVRTDTQYF.

CDR3 residues: CASSGQGVSNQPQHF. The CDR3 nucleotides are TGTGCCAGCAGCGGACAGGGGGTGAGCAATCAGCCCCAGCATTTT. The chain recombines TRBV2 with TRBJ1-5; 10 bases fit TRBD1. Per the germline V gene, CDR1 is SNHLY and CDR2 is FYNNEI. With 6 bases clipped from V and 1 base from J, the junction kept 3 bases outside the gene matches. The CDR3 covers 15 residues.

This clone appeared a few times. The chain is built from TRBV5-1 and TRBJ2-3; 13 bases line up with TRBD2. Per the germline V gene, CDR1 is SGHRS and CDR2 is YFSETQ. Losses at the gene ends were 5 bases for V and 0 bases for J; bases not matched to a gene: 9. The CDR3 is made up of 18 amino acids. Here the CDR3 DNA reads TGCGCCAGCAGTCCGCCCGGGACTAGCGGGGCTAGCACAGATACGCAGTATTTT. Amino acid sequence: CASSPPGTSGASTDTQYF.

This chain connects TRBV18 to TRBJ2-1; a possible D gene is TRBD2 (6 bases). There are 15 residues in the CDR3. Trimming left V 4 bases short and J 5 bases short, with 15 bases between. Germline V gene lookup returns CDR1 KGHSH and CDR2 LQKENI. The CDR3 DNA sequence: TGTGCCAGCTCACGTGCCGGGGGATTTAACAATGAGCAGTTCTTC. This sequence encodes CASSRAGGFNNEQFF.

CDR3 bases: TGTGCCAGCCGCCGGCAGCGGGGTATGGCAGATACGCAGTATTTT. Protein sequence: CASRRQRGMADTQYF. V gene TRBV2 combines with J gene TRBJ2-3, with TRBD2 matching over 7 bases. The V and J ends lost 8 bases and 4 bases, in that order; junction bases with no gene match: 12. Germline CDR1 is SNHLY and CDR2 is FYNNEI. This CDR3 is built from 15 residues.

This chain uses TRBV5-1 with TRBJ2-4, with a weak D call TRBD2 (7 bases). V lost 0 bases and J 6 bases, leaving 16 bases between the germline ends. CDR1 and CDR2 (germline): SGHRS, YFSETQ. CDR3 length: 16 amino acids. The CDR3 reads CASSLAGEGVSNIQYF. The CDR3 DNA sequence: TGCGCCAGCAGCTTGGCCGGGGAGGGGGTCTCAAACATTCAGTACTTC.

V gene TRBV6-1 combines with J gene TRBJ2-3; a weak D match, TRBD2 (5 bases). The CDR3 covers 17 residues. Germline CDR1 reads MNHNS; CDR2 reads SASEGT. Between the trimmed V and J ends, which lost 4 bases and 4 bases, there was a span of 21 bases. CDR3 in amino acids: CASSAPEARGRADTQYF. The CDR3 DNA reads as TGTGCCAGCAGTGCCCCGGAGGCCCGGGGAAGGGCAGATACGCAGTATTTT.

The chain uses TRBV27 and TRBJ2-7; the D is unclear. Trimming removed 0 bases at V and 1 base at J, with 13 bases between. The CDR3 loop spans 16 amino acids. Germline CDR1 reads MNHEY; CDR2 reads SMNVEV (reference sequence). In DNA form, the CDR3 reads TGTGCCAGCAGTTTATCGAACGGCGGCGGATCCTACGAGCAGTACTTC. It codes for CASSLSNGGGSYEQYF.

The chain links TRBV27 to TRBJ1-1; D may be TRBD1 (6 bases). The V gene's germline CDR1 is MNHEY and CDR2 SMNVEV (reference sequence). The CDR3 loop spans 14 amino acids. V was cut by 4 bases and J by 6 bases, with 15 bases left in between. The DNA of the CDR3 is TGTGCCAGCAGTTCCGTTGGGGGCCTATCTGAAGCTTTCTTT. As protein: CASSSVGGLSEAFF.

The V call is TRBV29-1, the J call TRBJ1-2, with D unresolved. This CDR3 spans 12 amino acids. In germline, CDR1 is SQVTM, CDR2 ANQGSEA. V lost 7 bases, J lost 6 bases, and 15 bases lay in between. In nucleotides, the CDR3 is TGCAGCGCTGGGAGGGAGGCACATGGCTACACCTTC. Amino acid sequence: CSAGREAHGYTF.

The V call is TRBV19, the J call TRBJ2-1, with 16 bases aligning to TRBD2. CDR1 and CDR2 (germline): LNHDA, SQIVND (reference sequence). V dropped 0 bases and J dropped 5; count of bases not matched to a gene: 19. The CDR3 totals 23 residues. CDR3 protein: CASSIDPRLGTSGRASRHNEQFF. The CDR3 nucleotides are TGTGCCAGTAGTATAGACCCCCGGCTCGGGACTAGCGGGAGGGCCAGTCGCCACAATGAGCAGTTCTTC.

This clone was counted a few times. The V and J genes are TRBV6-4 and TRBJ2-7; 9 bases fit TRBD2. This CDR3 region has 16 residues. Trimming cost V 7 bases and J 2 bases; bases outside gene matches: 12. Per germline, CDR1 MRHNA and CDR2 SNTAGT. This CDR3 reads CASIRLAALPTYEQYF. DNA of the CDR3: TGTGCCAGCATTAGACTAGCGGCGTTACCCACCTACGAGCAGTACTTC.

The chain recombines TRBV15 with TRBJ2-7; possible D gene TRBD1, 5 bases. The CDR3 sequence is 19 residues long. Germline V gene sequence: CDR1 LNHNV, CDR2 YYDKDF (reference sequence). The ends were cut back, 1 base at V and 0 bases at J, with 22 bases in the middle. For the CDR3, the DNA is TGTGCCACCAGCAGAGGGGGCGGATCGGGCCAAATACACTCCTACGAGCAGTACTTC. It yields the protein CATSRGGGSGQIHSYEQYF.

This clone was seen only once. The rearrangement joins TRBV6-1 to TRBJ2-3; D gene unclear. This CDR3 comprises 15 residues. With 10 bases removed from V and 7 bases from J, the gap between germline ends came to 24 bases. CDR1 MNHNS and CDR2 SASEGT come from the germline V gene. The CDR3 DNA sequence: TGTGCCACCACCCCGGCTATAGCCTACTCAAATACGCAGTATTTT. Its translation is CATTPAIAYSNTQYF.

V usage is TRBV6-1 and J usage is TRBJ1-6; D may be TRBD1 (5 bases). This CDR3 has 15 residues. The germline V gene has CDR1 MNHNS and CDR2 SASEGT. Trimming removed 7 bases at V and 6 bases at J, with 16 bases between. CDR3 coding DNA: TGTGCCAGCAAGGAACAGGAGTTGAGTAATTCACCCCTCCACTTT. Residues: CASKEQELSNSPLHF.

The chain is built from TRBV12-5 and TRBJ2-5; TRBD2 matches 9 bases. The CDR3 sequence is 18 residues long. The V segment lost 2 bases and the J segment 5 bases; nucleotides outside the gene matches: 15. Germline CDR1 LGHNT, CDR2 FRNRAP. As DNA, the CDR3 is TGTGCTAGTGGTTTGCCCCGACAGGGAGCTAGCGGGAAGGAGACCCAGTACTTC. Amino acids: CASGLPRQGASGKETQYF.

In DNA, the CDR3 is TGTGCCACCCACGGGGGGCGAGGCTATGGCTACACCTTC. Translation: CATHGGRGYGYTF. The V gene is TRBV27, the J gene TRBJ1-2; D is perhaps TRBD1 (6 bases). Trimming removed 10 bases at V and 4 bases at J, with 16 bases between. Looked up from germline, CDR1 is MNHEY and CDR2 is SMNVEV (reference sequence). The CDR3 consists of 13 residues.

The chain carries TRBV7-8 and TRBJ1-1; the D is unclear. CDR1 is SGHVS, CDR2 FQNEAQ, per germline. CDR3 length: 15 residues. V was clipped by 5 bases and J by 1 base, with 14 bases between them. CDR3 coding DNA: TGTGCCAGCAGCCAATATGTACAGAGGAACACTGAAGCTTTCTTT. This codes for CASSQYVQRNTEAFF. Full variable domain (missing parts from reference TRBV7-8 and TRBJ1-1): GAGVSQSPRYKVAKRGQDVALRCDPISGHVSLFWYQQALGQGPEFLTYFQNEAQLDKSGLPSDRFFAERPEGSVSTLKIQRTQQEDSAVYLCASSQYVQRNTEAFFGQGTRLTVV.

The chain links TRBV27 to TRBJ2-7, with TRBD1 identical over 11 bases. This CDR3 spans 15 amino acids. Per germline, CDR1 MNHEY and CDR2 SMNVEV (reference sequence). Unmatched junction bases numbered 8, after V lost 5 bases and J lost 5 bases. CDR3 DNA sequence: TGTGCCAGCAGTACCCGGGACAGGGGGAACAACGAGCAGTACTTC. It encodes CASSTRDRGNNEQYF.

This clone was recorded a few times. V usage is TRBV5-1 and J usage is TRBJ2-3; tentatively, D is TRBD1 (6 bases). Trimming stripped 0 bases from V and 5 bases from J, with 10 bases between. The CDR3 extends over 14 amino acids. The germline V gene has CDR1 SGHRS and CDR2 YFSETQ. The CDR3 reads CASSLGSGEDTQYF. Here the CDR3 DNA reads TGCGCCAGCAGCTTGGGGTCAGGGGAAGATACGCAGTATTTT.

Only a few counts were recorded for this clone. The CDR3 here is CASSIRARGADTQYF. The CDR3 coding sequence is TGTGCCAGTAGTATTCGGGCACGGGGAGCAGATACGCAGTATTTT. This sequence joins TRBV19 and TRBJ2-3, with a possible D match to TRBD2 (5 bases). The V and J ends lost 3 bases and 4 bases respectively, with 14 bases between them. Germline V lookup: CDR1 LNHDA, CDR2 SQIVND (reference sequence). The CDR3 is made up of 15 amino acids.